A selection of T cell receptor beta chains follows, all from one sample in a study of T cell responses to AZD1222 COVID-19 vaccine. Only in-frame clones appear in the TCRdb table, and some are missing; sequencing was by immunoSEQ multiplex PCR. The repertoire holds roughly 100,000 clones, with 85% to 90% as singletons. Source: peripheral blood, taken on day 0 of AZD1222 vaccination. The source is an adult in good health. Each CDR3 is given with its conserved first and last residue. Fields, in order: CDR3 length, clone size, V gene, J gene, D gene, CDR3 DNA, CDR3 protein. D genes are given only for firm matches. Size is stated for part of the rows, as once, few or many counts, or as a class when the clone is expanded.

>14|once|TRBV24-1|TRBJ2-2|.
TGTGCCACCAGTGATTCTTTAAACACCGGGGAGCTGTTTTTT
CATSDSLNTGELFF
>13|.|TRBV28|TRBJ2-1|TRBD2
TGTGCCAGCAGTTCGGGAGGGTTGGATGAGCAGTTCTTC
CASSSGGLDEQFF
>17|.|TRBV21-1|TRBJ2-1|.
TGTGCCAGCAGCAAAGTTTCGGAACTAGCGGGAGGAAATGAGCAGTTCTTC
CASSKVSELAGGNEQFF
>16|.|TRBV5-1|TRBJ2-1|.
TGCGCCAGCAGCCCCCTGGCGGGGATCCCCTACAATGAGCAGTTCTTC
CASSPLAGIPYNEQFF
>13|.|TRBV3-1/TRBV3-2|TRBJ1-1|.
TGTGCCAGCAGCCAACCTCAGGGGAACAAAGCTTTCTTT
CASSQPQGNKAFF
>17|.|TRBV28|TRBJ2-1|TRBD2
TGTGCCAGCAGTACGACTAGCGGGAGAGTCCCCTACAATGAGCAGTTCTTC
CASSTTSGRVPYNEQFF
>13|.|TRBV29-1|TRBJ1-1|.
TGCAGCGTTGATCTGGGGAGAGGCACTGAAGCTTTCTTT
CSVDLGRGTEAFF
>17|.|TRBV4-3|TRBJ1-6|.
TGCGCCAGCAGCCAAGATGTACAGAACTCCTATAATTCACCCCTCCACTTT
CASSQDVQNSYNSPLHF
>12|.|TRBV11-2|TRBJ2-1|TRBD2
TGTGCCAGCAGCCGGACTAGAAATGAGCAGTTCTTC
CASSRTRNEQFF
>14|.|TRBV9|TRBJ2-1|.
TGTGCCAGCAGCCCTGGTGGCAGTTACAATGAGCAGTTCTTC
CASSPGGSYNEQFF
>14|.|TRBV4-1|TRBJ2-2|.
TGCGCCAGCAGCCAAGAGGCGGGGACCGGGGAGCTGTTTTTT
CASSQEAGTGELFF
>17|.|TRBV4-2|TRBJ2-2|TRBD2
TGTGCCAGCAGCCCGAATCGACTAGCGGAGTTCATCGGGGAGCTGTTTTTT
CASSPNRLAEFIGELFF
>17|.|TRBV27|TRBJ1-2|.
TGTGCCAGCAGTTTATCGTTAGGAGAGGAGCCTAACTATGGCTACACCTTC
CASSLSLGEEPNYGYTF
>13|few|TRBV7-9|TRBJ1-1|.
TGTGCCAGCAGCTTAACTGGGAACACTGAAGCTTTCTTT
CASSLTGNTEAFF
>13|.|TRBV6-5|TRBJ2-5|.
TGTGCCAGCAAAGGTGGGGGGTGGGAGACCCAGTACTTC
CASKGGGWETQYF
>12|once|TRBV28|TRBJ1-3|.
TGTGCCGGACGGTCCTCTGGAAACACCATATATTTT
CAGRSSGNTIYF
>15|.|TRBV7-9|TRBJ2-1|TRBD2
TGTGCCAGCAGCCCAAGAATAGCGGGAGGGTATGAGCAGTTCTTC
CASSPRIAGGYEQFF
>16|.|TRBV10-3|TRBJ2-7|TRBD2
TGTGCCATCAGTGAGTCATGGACTAGCGGGAACTACGAGCAGTACTTC
CAISESWTSGNYEQYF
>16|.|TRBV21-1|TRBJ2-1|.
TGTGCCAGCAGCAGGGGGGGGGACCTCCTAACCAATGAGCAGTTCTTC
CASSRGGDLLTNEQFF
>18|once|TRBV3-1/TRBV3-2|TRBJ1-3|.
TGTGCCAGCAGCCAAGACGGCCGGGCCCTCAAGACCGGAAACACCATATATTTT
CASSQDGRALKTGNTIYF
>16|.|TRBV7-2|TRBJ1-1|TRBD1
TGTGCCAGCAGCGCAGGACAGGGAGGGGTGGGCACTGAAGCTTTCTTT
CASSAGQGGVGTEAFF
>15|.|TRBV4-1|TRBJ2-2|.
TGCGCCAGCAGCCAAGCACAGAGCTACACCGGGGAGCTGTTTTTT
CASSQAQSYTGELFF
>15|.|TRBV19|TRBJ2-3|TRBD2
TGTGCCAGTAGTATGAAAGCGGGGCCCCCCTATACGCAGTATTTT
CASSMKAGPPYTQYF
>13|.|TRBV11-2|TRBJ1-6|.
TGTGCCAGCAGCCACAGGGTAGAATCACCCCTCCACTTT
CASSHRVESPLHF
>13|few|TRBV15|TRBJ2-7|.
TGTGCCACCAGGGGGTTCGGGACCTACGAGCAGTACTTC
CATRGFGTYEQYF
>15|.|TRBV30|TRBJ2-1|TRBD2
TGTGCCTGGAGCATCGGGACTAGCGGAAACAATGAGCAGTTCTTC
CAWSIGTSGNNEQFF
>14|.|TRBV6-5|TRBJ2-7|TRBD2
TGTGCCAGCACCCGACTAGCGGGAGTCTACGAGCAGTACTTC
CASTRLAGVYEQYF
>12|.|TRBV18|TRBJ1-6|.
TGTGCCAGCTCACCAGACAGCCTGACCCTCCACTTT
CASSPDSLTLHF
>13|few|TRBV3-1/TRBV3-2|TRBJ1-1|TRBD1
TGTGCCAGCAGCCAACTGACAGGGGTTGAAGCTTTCTTT
CASSQLTGVEAFF
>13|many|TRBV13|TRBJ1-1|.
TGTGCCAGCAGCCCCGAGGGAAACACTGAAGCTTTCTTT
CASSPEGNTEAFF
>16|.|TRBV2|TRBJ1-2|.
TGTGCCAGCAGTGAGCGGGGGGGACATCTAGGCGTCGGCTACACCTTC
CASSERGGHLGVGYTF
>14|.|TRBV19|TRBJ2-7|.
TGTGCCAGTAGTATAGATCTTGGCTCCTACGAGCAGTACTTC
CASSIDLGSYEQYF
>12|.|TRBV7-9|TRBJ1-1|TRBD1
TGTGCCAGCAGCTTGGGACAGGGGGAAGCTTTCTTT
CASSLGQGEAFF
>13|.|TRBV29-1|TRBJ1-1|.
TGCAGCGTTGTTTTCGGCAGGGGACCGGAAGCTTTCTTT
CSVVFGRGPEAFF
>14|.|TRBV14|TRBJ1-1|TRBD1
TGTGCCAGCAGCCAACACAGGGGGCCGACTGAAGCTTTCTTT
CASSQHRGPTEAFF
>16|.|TRBV11-2|TRBJ2-1|TRBD2
TGTGCCAGCAGCTCCTATAGCGGGGGGGCGGGCAATGAGCAGTTCTTC
CASSSYSGGAGNEQFF
>17|.|TRBV19|TRBJ2-7|TRBD2
TGTGCCAGTAGGGGTACAGGACTAGCGGGAGGCAAATACGAGCAGTACTTC
CASRGTGLAGGKYEQYF
>15|.|TRBV5-6|TRBJ1-6|TRBD1
TGTGCCAGCAGCTTGACAAGGGGGCAAAATTCACCCCTCCACTTT
CASSLTRGQNSPLHF
>16|.|TRBV18|TRBJ1-5|TRBD1
TGTGCCAGCTCCGGACAGGGGGTCGGCAGCAATCAGCCCCAGCATTTT
CASSGQGVGSNQPQHF
>15|.|TRBV7-9|TRBJ2-7|.
TGTGCCAGCAGCCCCCCGGGACTGCCCCGACGCGAGCAGTACTTC
CASSPPGLPRREQYF
>15|.|TRBV4-3|TRBJ1-6|.
TGCGCCAGCAGCCAAGACTACAGGGATAATTCACCCCTCCACTTT
CASSQDYRDNSPLHF
>17|.|TRBV9|TRBJ2-2|.
TGTGCCAGCAGCCCCCGTTTGGGGGCCGCGAACACCGGGGAGCTGTTTTTT
CASSPRLGAANTGELFF
>16|.|TRBV5-6|TRBJ2-3|TRBD2
TGTGCCAGCAGCTACGGGACTAGCGGGCGAACAGATACGCAGTATTTT
CASSYGTSGRTDTQYF
>15|once|TRBV7-3|TRBJ1-2|.
TGTGCCAGCAGCTTAGGCAGGGGCAGTAACTATGGCTACACCTTC
CASSLGRGSNYGYTF
>17|once|TRBV3-1/TRBV3-2|TRBJ1-2|.
TGTGCCAGCAGCGCCCTATGGGGGCATCTTGCTAACTATGGCTACACCTTC
CASSALWGHLANYGYTF
>15|.|TRBV11-2|TRBJ2-1|TRBD1
TGTGCCAGCAGCTTAGGACAGGGGGTCTACAATGAGCAGTTCTTC
CASSLGQGVYNEQFF
>11|once|TRBV28|TRBJ2-5|.
TGTGCCAGCAGTTTTGAGGAGACCCAGTACTTC
CASSFEETQYF
>13|.|TRBV7-9|TRBJ2-3|.
TGTGCCAGCAGCTTAGACACGGCGGCGGGGCAGTATTTT
CASSLDTAAGQYF